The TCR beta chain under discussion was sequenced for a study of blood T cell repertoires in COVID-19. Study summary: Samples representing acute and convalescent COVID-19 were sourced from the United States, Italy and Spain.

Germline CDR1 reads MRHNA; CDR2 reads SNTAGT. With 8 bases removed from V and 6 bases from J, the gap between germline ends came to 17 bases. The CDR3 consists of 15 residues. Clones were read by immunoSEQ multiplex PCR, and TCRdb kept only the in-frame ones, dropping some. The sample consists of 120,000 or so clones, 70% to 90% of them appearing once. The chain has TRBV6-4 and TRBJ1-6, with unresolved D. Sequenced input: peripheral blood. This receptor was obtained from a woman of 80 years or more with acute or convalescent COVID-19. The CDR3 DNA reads TGTGCCAGCCCAGCGGCTGGATTGGCTAATTCACCCCTCCACTTT. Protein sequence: CASPAAGLANSPLHF.